The clone carrying this TCR beta chain has only a few counts. Trimming cost V 0 bases and J 0 bases, with 9 bases left between them. Germline lookup yields CDR1 SGDLS and CDR2 YYNGEE. This CDR3 is built from 15 residues. Measured with immunoSEQ multiplex PCR; TCRdb has only the in-frame clones, and not every one. The sample records some 57,000 clones, under 85% being singletons. The source of the sample is a study of T cell clones after liver transplantation. The wider study: Liver transplant recipients had immunosuppression withdrawal attempted within 2 years.

The sequences come from CD4+ T cells from blood, collected at the 22-month timepoint. This TCR derives from a human patient who received a liver transplant. Some T cells may be supplied by the graft donor. The rearrangement uses TRBV9 and TRBJ1-1; D possibly corresponds to TRBD1 (5 bases). This CDR3 is CASSVGGSVNTEAFF. In DNA, the CDR3 is TGTGCCAGCAGCGTAGGGGGCTCGGTGAACACTGAAGCTTTCTTT.